The TCR beta chain described here comes from a study of T cell responses to AZD1222 COVID-19 vaccine. Notes on the study in general: An increase in Spike-specific TCR breadth and depth was observed after two AZD1222 doses. A reported finding is that nearly half of spike-specific TCRs target unmutated variant regions. Without day 14 samples, only post-peak T cell repertoires were studied.

Data came from immunoSEQ multiplex PCR; TCRdb stores just in-frame clones and leaves some out. The table shows about 150,000 clones, with about 90% occurring only once. CDR1 and CDR2 (germline): SGHRS, YFSETQ. V trimming: 4 bases; J trimming: 5 bases; junction bases outside the gene matches: 7. CDR3 length equals 16 residues. On this clone: Antigen unknown.

The input for sequencing was peripheral blood, taken on day 0 of AZD1222 vaccination. The V call is TRBV5-1, the J call TRBJ2-2; TRBD2 matches 11 bases. This TCR came from an adult in good health. The CDR3 protein is CASSPLGTSGTGELFF. The CDR3 DNA is TGCGCCAGCAGCCCGCTCGGGACTAGCGGTACCGGGGAGCTGTTTTTT.